This T cell receptor beta chain was identified during a study of tumor and adjacent non-tumor tissue in lung cancer. Germline trimming cut 3 bases from V and 4 bases from J; bases unmatched to any gene: 3. The CDR3 sequence is 14 residues long. RNA was extracted from bulk tissue without any cell sorting. The normal lung tissue was taken more than 3 cm from the tumor edge. The library came from three nested PCR rounds adapted from ARM-PCR protocols. TCRdb passed the multiplex PCR reads through MiXCR, listing each CDR3 protein once. The sample has about 80,000 distinct CDR3 sequences; 65% to 85% are singletons. Points on this clonotype: A read error is possible here, since a much larger clone lies one base away.

The receptor's source is a man aged 55 to 70 with non-small cell lung cancer. The source material was distant non-tumor lung tissue. V and J are TRBV12-3 or TRBV12-4 and TRBJ2-7; 10 bases are shared with TRBD1. The CDR3 region has the DNA TGTGCCAGCAGTTTGGTGGGACAGGGGTACGAGCAGTACTTC. It codes for CASSLVGQGYEQYF.